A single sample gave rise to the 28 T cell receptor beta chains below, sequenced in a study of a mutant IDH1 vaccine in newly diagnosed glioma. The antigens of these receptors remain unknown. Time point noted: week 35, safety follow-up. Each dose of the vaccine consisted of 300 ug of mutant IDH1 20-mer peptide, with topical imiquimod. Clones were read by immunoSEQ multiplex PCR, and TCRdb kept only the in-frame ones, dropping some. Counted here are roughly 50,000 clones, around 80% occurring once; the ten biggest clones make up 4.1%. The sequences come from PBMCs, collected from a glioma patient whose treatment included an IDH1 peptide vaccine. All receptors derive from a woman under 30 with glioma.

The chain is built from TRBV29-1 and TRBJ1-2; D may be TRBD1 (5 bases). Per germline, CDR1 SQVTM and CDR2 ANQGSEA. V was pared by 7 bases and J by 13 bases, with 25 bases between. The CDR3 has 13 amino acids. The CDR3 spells CSGTDINALGGTF. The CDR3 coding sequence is TGCAGCGGTACGGACATAAATGCCCTCGGGGGCACCTTC.

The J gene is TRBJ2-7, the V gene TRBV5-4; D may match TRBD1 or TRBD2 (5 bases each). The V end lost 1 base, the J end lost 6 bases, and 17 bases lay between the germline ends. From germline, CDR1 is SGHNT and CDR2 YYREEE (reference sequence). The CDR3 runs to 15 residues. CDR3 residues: CASSLWGRGAREQYF. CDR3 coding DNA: TGTGCCAGCAGCTTGTGGGGGAGAGGGGCGCGCGAGCAGTACTTC.

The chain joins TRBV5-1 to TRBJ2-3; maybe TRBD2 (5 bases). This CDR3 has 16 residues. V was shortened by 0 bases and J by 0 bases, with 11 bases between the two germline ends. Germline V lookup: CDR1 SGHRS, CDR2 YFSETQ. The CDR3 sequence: CASSLAGLASTDTQYF. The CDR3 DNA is TGCGCCAGCAGCTTGGCCGGTCTAGCTAGCACAGATACGCAGTATTTT.

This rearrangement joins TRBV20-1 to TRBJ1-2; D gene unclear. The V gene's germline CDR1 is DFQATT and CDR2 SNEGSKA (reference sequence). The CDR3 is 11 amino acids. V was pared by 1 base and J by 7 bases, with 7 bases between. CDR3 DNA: TGCAGTGCTAGAGGATGGCCTGGCTACACCTTC. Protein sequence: CSARGWPGYTF.

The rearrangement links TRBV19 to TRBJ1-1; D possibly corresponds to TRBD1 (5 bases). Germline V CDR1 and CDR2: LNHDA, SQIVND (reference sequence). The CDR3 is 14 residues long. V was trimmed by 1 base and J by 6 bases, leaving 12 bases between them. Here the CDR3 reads CASSIGPGWPEAFF. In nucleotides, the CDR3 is TGTGCCAGTAGTATAGGTCCAGGGTGGCCTGAAGCTTTCTTT.

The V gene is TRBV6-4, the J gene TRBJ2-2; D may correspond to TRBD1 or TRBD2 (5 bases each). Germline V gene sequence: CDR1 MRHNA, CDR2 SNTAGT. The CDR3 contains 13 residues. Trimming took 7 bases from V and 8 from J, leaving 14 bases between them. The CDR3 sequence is CASTRDAGGELFF. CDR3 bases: TGTGCCAGCACCAGGGACGCAGGGGGGGAGCTGTTTTTT.

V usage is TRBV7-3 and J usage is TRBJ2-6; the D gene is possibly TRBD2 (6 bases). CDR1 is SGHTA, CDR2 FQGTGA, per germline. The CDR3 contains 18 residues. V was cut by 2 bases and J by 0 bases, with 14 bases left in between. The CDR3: CASSLATAGFSGANVLTF. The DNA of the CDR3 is TGTGCCAGCAGCTTAGCTACAGCGGGCTTCTCTGGGGCCAACGTCCTGACTTTC.

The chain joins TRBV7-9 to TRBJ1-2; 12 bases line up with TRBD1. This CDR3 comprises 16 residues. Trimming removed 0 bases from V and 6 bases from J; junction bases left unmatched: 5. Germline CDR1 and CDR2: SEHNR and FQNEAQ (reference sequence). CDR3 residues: CASSLAGTGGKDGYTF. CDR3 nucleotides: TGTGCCAGCAGCTTAGCTGGGACAGGGGGCAAGGATGGCTACACCTTC.

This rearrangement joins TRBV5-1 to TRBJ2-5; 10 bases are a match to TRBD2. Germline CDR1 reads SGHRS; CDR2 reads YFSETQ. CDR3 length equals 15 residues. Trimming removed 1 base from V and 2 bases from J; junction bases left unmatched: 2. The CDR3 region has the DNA TGCGCCAGCAGCTTGAGCGGGGGGGGGCAAGAGACCCAGTACTTC. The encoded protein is CASSLSGGGQETQYF.

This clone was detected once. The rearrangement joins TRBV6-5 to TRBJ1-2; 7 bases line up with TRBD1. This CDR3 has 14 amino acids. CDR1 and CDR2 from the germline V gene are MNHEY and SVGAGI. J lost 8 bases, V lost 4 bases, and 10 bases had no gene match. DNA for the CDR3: TGTGCCAGCAGTTTTGACAGGGTACCGGGAGGCTACACCTTC. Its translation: CASSFDRVPGGYTF.

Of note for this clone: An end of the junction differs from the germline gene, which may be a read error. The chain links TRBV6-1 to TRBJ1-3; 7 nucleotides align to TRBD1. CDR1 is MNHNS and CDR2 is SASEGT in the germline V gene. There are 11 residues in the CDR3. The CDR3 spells CRGDSGNTIYF. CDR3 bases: TGCAGGGGGGACTCTGGAAACACCATATATTTT.

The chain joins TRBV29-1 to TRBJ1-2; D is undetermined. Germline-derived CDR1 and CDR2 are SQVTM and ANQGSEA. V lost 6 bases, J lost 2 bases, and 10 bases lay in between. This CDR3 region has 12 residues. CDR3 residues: CSVPDTNYGYTF. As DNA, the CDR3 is TGCAGCGTGCCCGATACCAACTATGGCTACACCTTC.

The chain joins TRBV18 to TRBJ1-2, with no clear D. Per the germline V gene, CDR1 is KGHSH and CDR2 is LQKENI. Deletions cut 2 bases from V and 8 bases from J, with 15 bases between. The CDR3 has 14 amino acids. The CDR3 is CASSPISQASGYTF. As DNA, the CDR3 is TGTGCCAGCTCACCAATCTCTCAGGCGTCCGGCTACACCTTC.

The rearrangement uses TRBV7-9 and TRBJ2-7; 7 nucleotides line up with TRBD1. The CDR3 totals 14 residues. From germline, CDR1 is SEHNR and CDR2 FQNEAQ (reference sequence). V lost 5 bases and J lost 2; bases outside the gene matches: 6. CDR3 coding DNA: TGTGCCAGCAGCCCATGGGACAGTCCCTACGAGCAGTACTTC. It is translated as CASSPWDSPYEQYF.

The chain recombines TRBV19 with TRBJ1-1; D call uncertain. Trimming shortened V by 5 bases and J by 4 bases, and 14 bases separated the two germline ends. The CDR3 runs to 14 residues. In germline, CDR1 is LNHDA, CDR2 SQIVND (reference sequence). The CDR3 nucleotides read TGTGCCAGTAGTGTCGGGAGCCCCCCCACTGAAGCTTTCTTT. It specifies CASSVGSPPTEAFF.

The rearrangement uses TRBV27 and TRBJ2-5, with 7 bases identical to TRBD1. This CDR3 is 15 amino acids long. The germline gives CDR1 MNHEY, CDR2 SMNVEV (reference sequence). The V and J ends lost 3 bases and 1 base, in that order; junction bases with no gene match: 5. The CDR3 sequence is CASSLRDRVQETQYF. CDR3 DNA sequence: TGTGCCAGCAGTTTGCGAGACAGGGTCCAAGAGACCCAGTACTTC.

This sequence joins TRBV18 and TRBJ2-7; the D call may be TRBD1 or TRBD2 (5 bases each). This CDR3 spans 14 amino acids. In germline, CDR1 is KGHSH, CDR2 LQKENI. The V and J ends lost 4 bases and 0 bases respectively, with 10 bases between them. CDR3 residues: CASSQAGGSYEQYF. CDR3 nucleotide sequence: TGTGCCAGCTCACAAGCTGGGGGCTCCTACGAGCAGTACTTC.

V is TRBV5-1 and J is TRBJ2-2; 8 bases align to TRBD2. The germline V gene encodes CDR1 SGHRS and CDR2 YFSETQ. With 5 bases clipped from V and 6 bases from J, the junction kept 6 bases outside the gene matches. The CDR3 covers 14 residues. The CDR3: CASSLSGSAGELFF. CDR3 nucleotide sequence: TGCGCCAGCAGTTTAAGCGGGAGCGCCGGGGAGCTGTTTTTT.

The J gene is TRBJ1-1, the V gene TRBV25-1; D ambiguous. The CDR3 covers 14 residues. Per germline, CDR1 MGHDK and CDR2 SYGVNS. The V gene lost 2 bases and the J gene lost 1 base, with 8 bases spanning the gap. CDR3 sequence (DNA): TGTGCCAGCAGTGAAGGGTTCCCGAACACTGAAGCTTTCTTT. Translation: CASSEGFPNTEAFF.

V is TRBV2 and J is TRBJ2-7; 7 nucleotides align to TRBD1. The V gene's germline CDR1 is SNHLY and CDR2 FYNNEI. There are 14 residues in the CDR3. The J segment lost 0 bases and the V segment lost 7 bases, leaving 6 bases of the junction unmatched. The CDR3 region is CASNRDRTSYEQYF. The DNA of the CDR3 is TGTGCCAGCAACAGGGACAGAACCTCCTACGAGCAGTACTTC.

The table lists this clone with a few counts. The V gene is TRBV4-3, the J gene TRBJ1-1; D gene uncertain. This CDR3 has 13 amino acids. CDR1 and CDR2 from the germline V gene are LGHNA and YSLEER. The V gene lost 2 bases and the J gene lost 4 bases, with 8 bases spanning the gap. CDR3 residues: CASSQMDRTEAFF. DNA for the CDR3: TGCGCCAGCAGCCAAATGGACCGCACTGAAGCTTTCTTT.

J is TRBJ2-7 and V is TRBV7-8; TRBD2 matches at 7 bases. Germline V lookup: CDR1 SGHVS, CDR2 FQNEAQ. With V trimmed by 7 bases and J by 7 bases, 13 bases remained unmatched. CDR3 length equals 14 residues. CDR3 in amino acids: CASNPALAAREQYF. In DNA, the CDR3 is TGTGCCAGCAACCCGGCCCTAGCGGCCCGTGAGCAGTACTTC.

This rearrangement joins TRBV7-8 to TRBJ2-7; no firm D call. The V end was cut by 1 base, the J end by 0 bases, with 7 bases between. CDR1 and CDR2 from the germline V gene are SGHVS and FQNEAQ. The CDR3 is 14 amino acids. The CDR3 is CASSLGRSSYEQYF. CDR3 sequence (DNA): TGTGCCAGCAGCTTAGGGCGTAGCTCCTACGAGCAGTACTTC.

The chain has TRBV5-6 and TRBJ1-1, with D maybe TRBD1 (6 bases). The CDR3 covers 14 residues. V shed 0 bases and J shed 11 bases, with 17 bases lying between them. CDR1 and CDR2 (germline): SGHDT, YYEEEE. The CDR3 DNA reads TGTGCCAGCAGCTTGGTACAGGGCAGGATGGGTGCTTTCTTT. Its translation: CASSLVQGRMGAFF. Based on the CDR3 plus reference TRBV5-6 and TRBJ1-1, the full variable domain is DAGVTQSPTHLIKTRGQQVTLRCSPKSGHDTVSWYQQALGQGPQFIFQYYEEEERQRGNFPDRFSGHQFPNYSSELNVNALLLGDSALYLCASSLVQGRMGAFFGQGTRLTVV.

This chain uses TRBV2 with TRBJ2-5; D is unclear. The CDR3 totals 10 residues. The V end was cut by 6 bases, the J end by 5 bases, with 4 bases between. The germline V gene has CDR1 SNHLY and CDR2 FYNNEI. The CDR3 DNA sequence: TGTGCCAGCAGCACTGAGACCCAGTACTTC. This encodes CASSTETQYF. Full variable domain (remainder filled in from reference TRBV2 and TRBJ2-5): EPEVTQTPSHQVTQMGQEVILRCVPISNHLYFYWYRQILGQKVEFLVSFYNNEISEKSEIFDDQFSVERPDGSNFTLKIRSTKLEDSAMYFCASSTETQYFGPGTRLLVL.

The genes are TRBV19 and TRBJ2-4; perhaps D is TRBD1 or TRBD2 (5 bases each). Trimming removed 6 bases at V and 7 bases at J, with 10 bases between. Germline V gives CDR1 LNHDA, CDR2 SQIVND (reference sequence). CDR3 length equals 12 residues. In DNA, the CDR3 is TGTGCCAGTAGCCGGGACCAGAACATTCAGTACTTC. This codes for CASSRDQNIQYF. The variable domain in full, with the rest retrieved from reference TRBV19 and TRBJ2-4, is DGGITQSPKYLFRKEGQNVTLSCEQNLNHDAMYWYRQDPGQGLRLIYYSQIVNDFQKGDIAEGYSVSREKKESFPLTVTSAQKNPTAFYLCASSRDQNIQYFGAGTRLSVL.

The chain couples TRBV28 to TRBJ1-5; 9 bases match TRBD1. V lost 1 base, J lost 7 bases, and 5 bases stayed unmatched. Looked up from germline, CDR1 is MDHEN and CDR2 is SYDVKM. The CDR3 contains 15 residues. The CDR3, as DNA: TGTGCCAGCAGTTTATCGGACAGGGGACGGCAGCCCCAGCATTTT. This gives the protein CASSLSDRGRQPQHF.

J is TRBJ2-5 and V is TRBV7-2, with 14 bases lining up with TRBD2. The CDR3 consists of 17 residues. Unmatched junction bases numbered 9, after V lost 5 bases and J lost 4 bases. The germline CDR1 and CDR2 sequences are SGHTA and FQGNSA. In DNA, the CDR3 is TGTGCCAGCAGCCCCGGTTGGGGACTAGCGGGAGTAGAGACCCAGTACTTC. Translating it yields CASSPGWGLAGVETQYF.